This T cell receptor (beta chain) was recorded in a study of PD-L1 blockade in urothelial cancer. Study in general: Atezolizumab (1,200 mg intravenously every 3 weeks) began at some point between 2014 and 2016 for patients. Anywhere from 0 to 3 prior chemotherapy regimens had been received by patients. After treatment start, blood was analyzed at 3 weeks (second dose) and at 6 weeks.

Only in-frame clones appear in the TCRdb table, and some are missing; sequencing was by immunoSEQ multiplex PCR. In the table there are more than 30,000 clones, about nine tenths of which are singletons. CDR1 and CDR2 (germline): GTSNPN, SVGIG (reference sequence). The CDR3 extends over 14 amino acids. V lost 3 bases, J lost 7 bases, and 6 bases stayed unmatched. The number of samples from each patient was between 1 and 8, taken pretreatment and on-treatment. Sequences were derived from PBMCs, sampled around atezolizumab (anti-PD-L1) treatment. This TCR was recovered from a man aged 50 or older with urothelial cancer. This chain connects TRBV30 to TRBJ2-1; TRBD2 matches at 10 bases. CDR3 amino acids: CAWRPSGSGNEQFF. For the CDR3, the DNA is TGTGCCTGGAGACCTAGCGGGAGTGGGAATGAGCAGTTCTTC.